This T cell receptor beta chain emerged from a study of blood T cell repertoires in COVID-19 (dated by TCRdb to 2020 to 2021). Turning to the overall study: Samples from collaborators originated in the United States, Italy and Spain and spanned both the acute and convalescent phases of COVID-19. The material from the prospective study consisted of cDNA or gDNA derived from T cells, B-cell-depleted T cells, or PBMCs. Subjects who had been exposed to COVID-19, were actively infected with it, or had recovered from it provided the deeply sampled blood TCRbeta repertoires that made up the dataset. The repertoires were released in a freely available public database intended as a resource for research on the immune response to SARS-CoV-2. The samples were drawn from two sources: the first 160 participants of the ongoing ImmuneRACE study, and 1,000 to 1,500 subjects contributed by 6 global collaborators. The sample metadata nearly always contained a de-identified subject ID, COVID-19 status, age in years and sex. Where available, HLA class I and class II types were taken from metadata supplied by the sample provider and were not determined by assay-based typing.

The collaborating institutions used their own protocols to collect whole blood in K2EDTA tubes. Collaborator samples were shipped for TCRbeta analysis as frozen whole blood, isolated PBMCs, or DNA extracted from either sample type. About this clone: The target of this receptor is not known. The input lacks base qualities; no much larger clone sits a single base away.

What the authors observed across the whole study: The amount of clinical and demographic metadata varied by source and participant and was provided uncurated.

Germline trimming: 4 bases from V, 6 bases from J; junction bases outside gene matches: 3. The germline V gene (reference sequence) yields LNHDA for CDR1 and SQIVND for CDR2. Taken from cysteine to phenylalanine, the CDR3 has 14 residues. Just the 42-base CDR3 DNA is kept, in frame starting at base 1. The immunoSEQ Assay, a bias-controlled multiplex PCR, was used to amplify TCRbeta CDR3 regions from genomic DNA. The source study handled its data this way. Within the assay, amplification of reference gene primers was used to estimate how many nucleated cells each sample contained. Sequence reads were collapsed and filtered to measure the absolute abundance of every unique TCRbeta CDR3 rearrangement. For each sample, productive Simpson clonality was calculated as the square root of Simpson's diversity index over productive rearrangements. TCRdb took this table from immuneACCESS and kept in-frame rearrangements with V and J called. Such tables lack part of the clones; where checked against another copy, unresolved V genes explain under half of the gap, and the rest is unexplained. For V, J and clone size, that table is used; D and trimming come from the DNA. In this sample the table shows about 290,000 clones, approximately 90% of which occur a single time. The ten largest clones represent about 4.2% of the sample.

This receptor was identified in a man in his forties with acute or convalescent COVID-19. The chain is encoded by TRBV19 joined to TRBJ1-5; 10 nucleotides in the junction match TRBD1. The sample was peripheral blood. The DNA sequence is TGTGCCAGTAGTAGGGGGGACAGGGGTCAGCCCCAGCATTTT. Its protein is CASSRGDRGQPQHF.